These 10 T cell receptor beta chains share one sample of origin, sequenced in a study of cytomegalovirus exposure and HLA in healthy donors. Produced via immunoSEQ multiplex PCR; TCRdb's table is partial and in-frame only. The table shows about 160,000 clones, with around 81% occurring only once. The sequencing input was PBMCs. These receptors came from a man aged 25 to 40 in good health and CMV-seropositive.

The chain employs TRBV6-5 and TRBJ1-2, with TRBD1 matching 8 bases. CDR3 length: 16 residues. V gave up 4 bases and J gave up 5 bases; unmatched junction bases: 12. Germline V gives CDR1 MNHEY, CDR2 SVGAGI. The CDR3 sequence is CASSSQGTGQSYGYTF. CDR3 sequence (DNA): TGTGCCAGCAGTTCACAAGGGACAGGACAGTCGTATGGCTACACCTTC.

The rearrangement uses TRBV9 and TRBJ1-4, with 8 bases that match TRBD1. Germline V gene data show CDR1 as SGDLS and CDR2 as YYNGEE. V shed 4 bases, J shed 6 bases, and the junction held 11 bases outside the gene matches. The CDR3 consists of 16 residues. CDR3 in DNA: TGTGCCAGCAGCCCCCCGCCCCAGGGGGCGGATGAAAAACTGTTTTTT. Its translation is CASSPPPQGADEKLFF.

The rearrangement joins TRBV7-6 to TRBJ2-3; 8 nucleotides match TRBD1. The CDR3 is 17 residues long. Germline loops: CDR1 SGHVS, CDR2 FNYEAQ. Trimming cost V 4 bases and J 5 bases; bases outside gene matches: 14. The CDR3 DNA reads TGTGCCAGCAGCTACCCGAGGACAGGGCCCTATCGAGATACGCAGTATTTT. It yields the protein CASSYPRTGPYRDTQYF.

This chain connects TRBV4-1 to TRBJ1-6; the match to TRBD1 covers 10 bases. Losses at the gene ends were 1 base for V and 5 bases for J; bases not matched to a gene: 5. Looked up from germline, CDR1 is MGHRA and CDR2 is YSYEKL. This CDR3 is built from 17 residues. As DNA, the CDR3 is TGCGCCAGCAGCCAAGCGACAGGGGGCCGGGATAATTCACCCCTCCACTTT. Its translation is CASSQATGGRDNSPLHF.

The J gene is TRBJ1-6, the V gene TRBV5-1; 9 nucleotides line up with TRBD1. With V trimmed by 2 bases and J by 9 bases, 6 bases remained unmatched. CDR3 length equals 15 residues. CDR1 SGHRS and CDR2 YFSETQ come from the germline V gene. CDR3 coding DNA: TGCGCCAGCAGCTTACAGGGGGCTGGGGCTTCACCCCTCCACTTT. As protein: CASSLQGAGASPLHF.

The chain is built from TRBV4-1 and TRBJ1-1; 8 bases match TRBD1. The V gene end was trimmed by 7 bases and the J gene end by 2 bases; junction bases not matched to a gene: 9. Germline V gene sequence: CDR1 MGHRA, CDR2 YSYEKL. CDR3 length: 15 residues. Written as DNA, the CDR3 is TGCGCCAGCAACCGAGGACAGGGTCCTAACACTGAAGCTTTCTTT. This codes for CASNRGQGPNTEAFF.

The chain is built from TRBV10-1 and TRBJ1-6; 7 bases align to TRBD1. CDR3 length equals 18 residues. The germline V gene has CDR1 WNHNN and CDR2 SYGVQD (reference sequence). V trimming: 3 bases; J trimming: 3 bases; junction bases outside the gene matches: 11. The chain's CDR3 is CASSDRLESGGYNSPLHF. The CDR3 region has the DNA TGCGCCAGCAGTGACCGGCTCGAATCAGGGGGCTATAATTCACCCCTCCACTTT.

This clone has only one observation. The chain links TRBV9 to TRBJ2-5, with a weak D call TRBD2 (5 bases). Deletions cut 0 bases from V and 2 bases from J, with 8 bases between. The CDR3 totals 14 residues. The V gene's germline CDR1 is SGDLS and CDR2 YYNGEE. The CDR3 here is CASSVDGGQETQYF. The DNA of the CDR3 is TGTGCCAGCAGCGTAGATGGCGGGCAAGAGACCCAGTACTTC. Supplemented by reference TRBV9 and TRBJ2-5, the full variable domain reads DSGVTQTPKHLITATGQRVTLRCSPRSGDLSVYWYQQSLDQGLQFLIQYYNGEERAKGNILERFSAQQFPDLHSELNLSSLELGDSALYFCASSVDGGQETQYFGPGTRLLVL.

This clone was observed a single time. The V and J genes are TRBV27 and TRBJ2-7; weak D call: TRBD1 (6 bases). Trimming removed 5 bases from V and 3 bases from J, with 11 bases in between. The CDR3 runs to 13 residues. Germline V lookup: CDR1 MNHEY, CDR2 SMNVEV (reference sequence). Here the CDR3 reads CASSMGQFYEQYF. CDR3 bases: TGTGCCAGCAGTATGGGACAATTCTACGAGCAGTACTTC.

The chain couples TRBV6-5 to TRBJ2-5, with 8 bases fitting TRBD2. CDR3 length: 16 amino acids. Germline CDR1 reads MNHEY; CDR2 reads SVGAGI. Trimming cost V 4 bases and J 2 bases; bases outside gene matches: 9. CDR3 DNA sequence: TGTGCCAGCAGTTCCGACTCCCGGGGGGGTCAAGAGACCCAGTACTTC. Amino acid sequence: CASSSDSRGGQETQYF.